This TCR beta chain was recorded in a study of technical replicates of blood from four donors. CDR1 is LNHDA, CDR2 SQIVND, per germline (reference sequence). Between the trimmed V and J ends, which lost 3 bases and 1 base, there was a span of 13 bases. The CDR3 consists of 16 residues. Sequenced by immunoSEQ multiplex PCR; TCRdb stores in-frame clones only, minus some. The sample has nearly 90,000 clones, just under 95% seen once. This clone has only a few counts. Sequencing was carried out using T cells isolated from PBMCs. The chain uses TRBV19 and TRBJ1-5; no firm D call. The receptor comes from a human donor in good health. The CDR3 sequence: CASSMMGRMSNQPQHF. The CDR3 coding sequence is TGTGCCAGTAGTATGATGGGCAGGATGAGCAATCAGCCCCAGCATTTT. Full variable domain (missing parts from reference TRBV19 and TRBJ1-5): DGGITQSPKYLFRKEGQNVTLSCEQNLNHDAMYWYRQDPGQGLRLIYYSQIVNDFQKGDIAEGYSVSREKKESFPLTVTSAQKNPTAFYLCASSMMGRMSNQPQHFGDGTRLSIL.